A selection of T cell receptor beta chains follows, all from one sample in a study of T cell changes during pregnancy in multiple sclerosis. Sequenced by immunoSEQ multiplex PCR; TCRdb stores in-frame clones only, minus some. The sample includes some 57,000 clones, about 89% seen only once; the top ten take approximately 0.45%. The material was CD4+ T cells from peripheral blood mononuclear cells, obtained after pregnancy. Source of these receptors: a female donor in good health, enrolled as a control in a pregnancy study. CDR3s include the opening cysteine and the closing phenylalanine or tryptophan. Each record gives: J gene, D gene, clone size, V gene, CDR3 protein, CDR3 DNA. A D gene is named only where the DNA matches it firmly. Clone size, where shown, is once, few, many, or a class for clones that have expanded.

J: TRBJ2-7; D: TRBD2; size: .; V: TRBV10-3; CDR3: CAISGGTIPYEQYF; DNA: TGTGCCATCAGTGGGGGGACTATACCCTACGAGCAGTACTTC
J: TRBJ2-7; D: TRBD1; size: once; V: TRBV6-1; CDR3: CASSGRGRSYEQYF; DNA: TGTGCCAGCAGTGGCAGGGGGCGCAGTTACGAGCAGTACTTC
J: TRBJ2-1; D: TRBD1; size: .; V: TRBV30; CDR3: CAFRRTGVYNEQFF; DNA: TGTGCCTTCCGGAGGACAGGTGTCTACAATGAGCAGTTCTTC
J: TRBJ2-1; D: .; size: .; V: TRBV27; CDR3: CASSPGERIRNEQFF; DNA: TGTGCCAGCTCCCCGGGGGAAAGAATTCGGAATGAGCAGTTCTTC
J: TRBJ1-2; D: TRBD1; size: .; V: TRBV4-2; CDR3: CASSQERDSYGYTF; DNA: TGTGCCAGCAGCCAAGAGAGGGACAGCTATGGCTACACCTTC
J: TRBJ1-5; D: TRBD1; size: .; V: TRBV6-5; CDR3: CASSYSRQGAGQPQHF; DNA: TGTGCCAGCAGTTACTCGAGACAGGGGGCAGGTCAGCCCCAGCATTTT
J: TRBJ2-3; D: TRBD2; size: .; V: TRBV27; CDR3: CASSLQRLAGGGTDTQYF; DNA: TGTGCCAGCAGTTTACAACGACTAGCGGGGGGGGGTACAGATACGCAGTATTTT
J: TRBJ1-6; D: .; size: .; V: TRBV5-1; CDR3: CASSLEGDSPLHF; DNA: TGCGCCAGCAGCTTGGAAGGGGATTCACCCCTCCACTTT
J: TRBJ1-6; D: .; size: .; V: TRBV5-1; CDR3: CASRTGEGHSPLHF; DNA: TGCGCCAGCCGCACCGGGGAGGGACATTCACCCCTCCACTTT
J: TRBJ1-2; D: TRBD1; size: .; V: TRBV2; CDR3: CASTRDRANYGYTF; DNA: TGTGCCAGCACTAGGGACAGAGCTAACTATGGCTACACCTTC
J: TRBJ1-6; D: .; size: .; V: TRBV6-4; CDR3: CASSDSYNSPLHF; DNA: TGTGCCAGCAGTGACAGCTACAATTCACCCCTCCACTTT
J: TRBJ1-5; D: .; size: .; V: TRBV18; CDR3: CASSPQGGVNQPQHF; DNA: TGTGCCAGCTCACCACAGGGGGGGGTCAATCAGCCCCAGCATTTT
J: TRBJ2-1; D: TRBD1; size: .; V: TRBV4-2; CDR3: CASSQGQGSYNEQFF; DNA: TGTGCCAGCAGCCAAGGACAGGGGTCTTACAATGAGCAGTTCTTC
J: TRBJ1-1; D: .; size: .; V: TRBV7-2; CDR3: CASSFNSLSGAFF; DNA: TGTGCCAGCAGCTTCAACAGCCTCTCAGGCGCTTTCTTT
J: TRBJ1-2; D: TRBD1; size: .; V: TRBV4-3; CDR3: CASSQGYTGGQGGYTF; DNA: TGCGCCAGCAGCCAAGGGTACACAGGGGGCCAAGGTGGCTACACCTTC
J: TRBJ1-2; D: .; size: .; V: TRBV7-2; CDR3: CASSLALGGYTF; DNA: TGTGCCAGCAGCTTAGCGCTAGGAGGCTACACCTTC
J: TRBJ1-2; D: .; size: .; V: TRBV5-1; CDR3: CASSPRAGNYGYTF; DNA: TGCGCCAGCAGCCCCAGGGCGGGAAACTATGGCTACACCTTC
J: TRBJ1-2; D: .; size: .; V: TRBV5-8; CDR3: CASSLGGANYGYTF; DNA: TGTGCCAGCAGCTTAGGAGGAGCTAACTATGGCTACACCTTC
J: TRBJ1-6; D: .; size: .; V: TRBV9; CDR3: CASSVAGFTGNSPLHF; DNA: TGTGCCAGCAGCGTAGCCGGGTTCACCGGCAATTCACCCCTCCACTTT
J: TRBJ1-5; D: .; size: .; V: TRBV27; CDR3: CASSLNRSNQPQHF; DNA: TGTGCCAGCAGTTTAAACAGATCCAATCAGCCCCAGCATTTT
J: TRBJ1-1; D: .; size: .; V: TRBV18; CDR3: CASSPPKGVRNTEAFF; DNA: TGTGCCAGCTCACCACCGAAGGGGGTGAGGAACACTGAAGCTTTCTTT
J: TRBJ2-6; D: .; size: .; V: TRBV6-4; CDR3: CASSQGGGANVLTF; DNA: TGTGCCAGCAGTCAGGGTGGCGGGGCCAACGTCCTGACTTTC
J: TRBJ2-7; D: .; size: .; V: TRBV4-2; CDR3: CASSQGRVYEQYF; DNA: TGTGCCAGCAGCCAGGGTCGGGTCTACGAGCAGTACTTC
J: TRBJ2-2; D: TRBD2; size: .; V: TRBV7-2; CDR3: CASSLGRSGGLDTGELFF; DNA: TGTGCCAGCAGCTTAGGAAGGTCGGGGGGGCTTGACACCGGGGAGCTGTTTTTT
J: TRBJ1-1; D: TRBD1; size: .; V: TRBV4-2; CDR3: CASSQAGTGGDTEAFF; DNA: TGTGCCAGCAGCCAGGCCGGGACAGGGGGGGACACTGAAGCTTTCTTT
J: TRBJ1-5; D: .; size: once; V: TRBV7-2; CDR3: CASSLQGNSNQPQHF; DNA: TGTGCCAGCAGCTTACAGGGCAATAGCAATCAGCCCCAGCATTTT
J: TRBJ1-1; D: TRBD1; size: .; V: TRBV25-1; CDR3: CASSEYSTGGNTEAFF; DNA: TGTGCCAGCAGTGAATATTCGACAGGGGGTAACACTGAAGCTTTCTTT
J: TRBJ2-7; D: TRBD1; size: .; V: TRBV19; CDR3: CASSMPGQGYYEQYF; DNA: TGTGCCAGTAGTATGCCGGGACAGGGTTATTACGAGCAGTACTTC
J: TRBJ1-1; D: .; size: .; V: TRBV9; CDR3: CASSRGGNTEAFF; DNA: TGTGCCAGCAGCCGGGGAGGGAACACTGAAGCTTTCTTT
J: TRBJ2-1; D: .; size: .; V: TRBV18; CDR3: CASSPVSAGNSEQFF; DNA: TGTGCCAGCTCACCAGTGTCGGCCGGGAATAGTGAGCAGTTCTTC
J: TRBJ1-1; D: TRBD1; size: .; V: TRBV30; CDR3: CAWSGDRGPGVNTEAFF; DNA: TGTGCCTGGAGTGGGGACAGGGGGCCGGGCGTGAACACTGAAGCTTTCTTT
J: TRBJ1-1; D: .; size: once; V: TRBV2; CDR3: CASRPLGARYRNTEAFF; DNA: TGTGCCAGCAGGCCCTTAGGGGCGCGTTACCGGAACACTGAAGCTTTCTTT
J: TRBJ1-1; D: TRBD1; size: .; V: TRBV29-1; CDR3: CSVELPGQGSTEAFF; DNA: TGCAGCGTTGAACTACCGGGACAGGGAAGCACTGAAGCTTTCTTT
J: TRBJ2-1; D: .; size: .; V: TRBV6-5; CDR3: CASSYEGGREQFF; DNA: TGTGCCAGCAGTTACGAGGGGGGGCGAGAGCAGTTCTTC
J: TRBJ1-1; D: TRBD1; size: .; V: TRBV11-2; CDR3: CASSPVTGGNTEAFF; DNA: TGTGCCAGCAGCCCAGTGACAGGGGGCAACACTGAAGCTTTCTTT
J: TRBJ1-5; D: .; size: .; V: TRBV11-2; CDR3: CASSFGGVLGQPQHF; DNA: TGTGCCAGCAGTTTCGGGGGGGTACTGGGTCAGCCCCAGCATTTT
J: TRBJ1-2; D: TRBD1; size: .; V: TRBV6-4; CDR3: CASRRDSGYGYTF; DNA: TGTGCCAGCAGAAGGGACAGCGGCTATGGCTACACCTTC
J: TRBJ2-5; D: TRBD2; size: .; V: TRBV5-1; CDR3: CASSLGTSGAPETQYF; DNA: TGCGCCAGCAGCTTGGGTACTAGCGGGGCGCCGGAGACCCAGTACTTC
J: TRBJ1-6; D: .; size: once; V: TRBV6-1; CDR3: CASSDLNDSSYNSPLHF; DNA: TGTGCCAGCAGTGATTTGAATGATAGCTCCTATAATTCACCCCTCCACTTT
J: TRBJ1-2; D: .; size: .; V: TRBV7-2; CDR3: CASSPSNYGYTF; DNA: TGTGCCAGCAGCCCATCTAACTATGGCTACACCTTC
J: TRBJ2-3; D: TRBD1; size: .; V: TRBV4-3; CDR3: CASSQATGGASDTQYF; DNA: TGCGCCAGCAGCCAAGCAACAGGGGGCGCGTCGGATACGCAGTATTTT
J: TRBJ2-1; D: .; size: .; V: TRBV4-3; CDR3: CASSQGPGGSYNEQFF; DNA: TGCGCCAGCAGCCAAGGTCCCGGGGGTTCCTACAATGAGCAGTTCTTC
J: TRBJ2-5; D: .; size: .; V: TRBV13; CDR3: CASSLGGQLQETQYF; DNA: TGTGCCAGCAGCTTAGGCGGACAGCTCCAAGAGACCCAGTACTTC
J: TRBJ1-4; D: .; size: .; V: TRBV5-1; CDR3: CASSLDRRNEKLFF; DNA: TGCGCCAGCAGCTTGGACAGAAGGAATGAAAAACTGTTTTTT
J: TRBJ2-7; D: .; size: .; V: TRBV6-5; CDR3: CASSYLPGLSYEQYF; DNA: TGTGCCAGCAGTTACTTACCGGGGTTGTCCTACGAGCAGTACTTC
J: TRBJ1-5; D: .; size: .; V: TRBV7-2; CDR3: CASSLETGQPQHF; DNA: TGTGCCAGCAGCTTAGAAACGGGTCAGCCCCAGCATTTT
J: TRBJ2-3; D: .; size: .; V: TRBV6-5; CDR3: CASSSADRTDTQYF; DNA: TGTGCCAGCAGTTCAGCCGACAGGACAGATACGCAGTATTTT
J: TRBJ1-6; D: .; size: .; V: TRBV4-2; CDR3: CASSQEAGNNSPLHF; DNA: TGTGCCAGCAGCCAAGAGGCAGGGAATAATTCACCCCTCCACTTT
J: TRBJ1-1; D: .; size: .; V: TRBV30; CDR3: CAWSVGGPKNTEAFF; DNA: TGTGCCTGGAGTGTAGGAGGGCCCAAGAACACTGAAGCTTTCTTT
J: TRBJ2-5; D: .; size: .; V: TRBV5-6; CDR3: CASSLRTLGGETQYF; DNA: TGTGCCAGCAGCTTGAGGACTCTGGGAGGAGAGACCCAGTACTTC